Included here is one TCR beta chain sequence, with context. Its antigen remains unknown. The entry originates in a study of cytomegalovirus exposure and HLA in healthy donors. Overall study results and limits: Overall, approximately 150 TCR beta chains were annotated as cytomegalovirus-associated. The majority of TCR sequences were rare, yet some public TCRs appeared in many donors.

Germline assignment: CDR1 LNHDA and CDR2 SQIVND (reference sequence). J lost 4 bases, V lost 5 bases, and 7 bases had no gene match. This CDR3 contains 14 residues. Some clones are missing from TCRdb's copy, which holds only in-frame ones; the method was immunoSEQ multiplex PCR. Of about 160,000 clones detected, 89% appear once; the ten largest clones hold about a tenth. This chain uses TRBV19 with TRBJ1-2, with TRBD1 matching over 7 bases. The TCR comes from a woman younger than 35 in good health and CMV-seropositive. Sequencing input: PBMCs. The CDR3 region is CASSLDGTVYGYTF. CDR3 sequence (DNA): TGTGCCAGTAGTCTCGACGGGACAGTCTATGGCTACACCTTC. The full variable domain, rest sourced from reference TRBV19 and TRBJ1-2, is DGGITQSPKYLFRKEGQNVTLSCEQNLNHDAMYWYRQDPGQGLRLIYYSQIVNDFQKGDIAEGYSVSREKKESFPLTVTSAQKNPTAFYLCASSLDGTVYGYTFGSGTRLTVV.